Below, 27 T cell receptor beta chains from the same sample are listed, as sequenced in a study of cytomegalovirus exposure and HLA in healthy donors. PCR involved 60 Vbeta and 13 Jbeta primers. The repertoire was sequenced with immunoSEQ multiplex PCR; TCRdb's copy has only in-frame clones and lacks some. The sample contains around 120,000 clones, around 63% of which appear only once. The material sequenced was PBMCs. The receptor set was obtained from a man aged 35 to 55 in good health and CMV-seropositive.

This sequence joins TRBV28 and TRBJ2-7; 8 positions agree with TRBD2. This CDR3 comprises 14 residues. V lost 6 bases to trimming and J lost 3 bases; unmatched junction nucleotides: 7. Germline assignment: CDR1 MDHEN and CDR2 SYDVKM. The CDR3 loop is CASSNPGTSYEQYF. For the CDR3, the DNA is TGTGCCAGCAGCAACCCCGGGACTAGCTACGAGCAGTACTTC.

The V gene is TRBV5-4, the J gene TRBJ2-3; 7 bases match TRBD2. Trimming at V came to 2 bases and at J to 0 bases, leaving 0 bases not matched to a gene. This CDR3 has 14 residues. Germline V gene sequence: CDR1 SGHNT, CDR2 YYREEE (reference sequence). The CDR3 sequence: CASSFGGSTDTQYF. Here the CDR3 DNA reads TGTGCCAGCAGCTTCGGGGGGAGCACAGATACGCAGTATTTT. Variable domain in full (rest from reference TRBV5-4 and TRBJ2-3): ETGVTQSPTHLIKTRGQQVTLRCSSQSGHNTVSWYQQALGQGPQFIFQYYREEENGRGNFPPRFSGLQFPNYSSELNVNALELDDSALYLCASSFGGSTDTQYFGPGTRLTVL.

This chain links TRBV7-3 with TRBJ1-2; no firm D call. The CDR3 spans 14 residues. Per the germline V gene, CDR1 is SGHTA and CDR2 is FQGTGA. Trimming pared 4 bases from V and 0 bases from J, leaving 9 bases between. The CDR3 sequence: CASSSQASNYGYTF. In DNA, the CDR3 is TGTGCCAGCAGCTCCCAGGCCTCTAACTATGGCTACACCTTC.

CDR3 coding DNA: TGTGCCAGCAGCAAAGGGGGGGACAATCTTTACGAGCAGTACTTC. Its protein product is CASSKGGDNLYEQYF. J is TRBJ2-7 and V is TRBV6-6; possible D gene TRBD2, 7 bases. Trimming cost V 6 bases and J 4 bases, with 19 bases left between them. The CDR3 runs 15 residues. In germline, CDR1 is MNHNY, CDR2 SVGAGI (reference sequence).

This clone was recorded once. This chain joins TRBV29-1 and TRBJ2-7; possible D gene TRBD2, 6 bases. The CDR3 extends over 11 amino acids. V lost 4 bases and J lost 6, with 10 bases in between. Germline-derived CDR1 and CDR2 are SQVTM and ANQGSEA. The DNA for the CDR3 is TGCAGCGTTGCCCTAGCGACCGAGCAGTACTTC. It yields the protein CSVALATEQYF.

This chain connects TRBV5-1 to TRBJ2-3; D is possibly TRBD1 (6 bases). Germline loops: CDR1 SGHRS, CDR2 YFSETQ. This CDR3 has 15 residues. V was pared by 0 bases and J by 1 base, with 9 bases between. CDR3 amino acids: CASSLASGGTDTQYF. For the CDR3, the DNA is TGCGCCAGCAGCTTGGCCTCAGGGGGCACAGATACGCAGTATTTT.

Only one count was recorded for this clone. The rearrangement joins TRBV12-5 to TRBJ2-5; 13 positions agree with TRBD2. This CDR3 has 17 amino acids. CDR1 is LGHNT and CDR2 is FRNRAP in the germline V gene. Unmatched junction bases numbered 7, after V lost 1 base and J lost 5 bases. In DNA form, the CDR3 reads TGTGCTAGTGGTTTGGGCACACTAGCGGGGGGGCAGGAGACCCAGTACTTC. Its protein is CASGLGTLAGGQETQYF.

The chain is built from TRBV2 and TRBJ2-5, with TRBD1 matching over 7 bases. Near its end, the DNA agrees better with TRBJ2-7, so the J call may be wrong. The CDR3 is 15 amino acids. CDR1 is SNHLY, CDR2 FYNNEI, per germline. The CDR3 spells CASSEYRDSSYEQYF. The DNA for the CDR3 is TGTGCCAGCAGTGAGTACCGGGACAGCTCCTACGAGCAGTACTTC.

This chain joins TRBV28 and TRBJ2-2, with 8 nucleotides matching TRBD2. With 3 bases clipped from V and 0 bases from J, the junction kept 9 bases outside the gene matches. The CDR3 has 18 residues. The germline V gene encodes CDR1 MDHEN and CDR2 SYDVKM. CDR3 protein: CASSFPYKTSANTGELFF. As DNA, the CDR3 is TGTGCCAGCAGTTTTCCTTATAAGACTAGCGCGAACACCGGGGAGCTGTTTTTT.

The chain joins TRBV7-9 to TRBJ2-3; the match to TRBD1 covers 8 bases. The CDR3 is 15 residues long. Germline CDR1 reads SEHNR; CDR2 reads FQNEAQ (reference sequence). V trimming: 4 bases; J trimming: 4 bases; junction bases outside the gene matches: 7. The CDR3 nucleotides read TGTGCCAGCAGCTCCGGACAGGGATCAGCAGATACGCAGTATTTT. Encoded protein: CASSSGQGSADTQYF.

The rearrangement links TRBV7-3 to TRBJ1-2; D gene uncertain. Germline CDR1 reads SGHTA; CDR2 reads FQGTGA. V was cut by 0 bases and J by 8 bases, with 16 bases left in between. The CDR3 is 15 amino acids. CDR3 coding DNA: TGTGCCAGCAGCTTAACGAGAGGGTCGGTGGGCGGCTACACCTTC. Its protein product is CASSLTRGSVGGYTF. The whole variable domain, remainder taken from reference TRBV7-3 and TRBJ1-2, is GAGVSQTPSNKVTEKGKYVELRCDPISGHTALYWYRQSLGQGPEFLIYFQGTGAADDSGLPNDRFFAVRPEGSVSTLKIQRTERGDSAVYLCASSLTRGSVGGYTFGSGTRLTVV.

This clone was seen only a few times. This chain joins TRBV2 and TRBJ1-1; TRBD1 aligns across 11 bases. Germline V gene data show CDR1 as SNHLY and CDR2 as FYNNEI. With 8 bases clipped from V and 4 bases from J, the junction kept 9 bases outside the gene matches. This CDR3 spans 15 amino acids. For the CDR3, the DNA is TGTGCCAGCGGTTTACGGACAGGGGGCATCACTGAAGCTTTCTTT. Translation gives CASGLRTGGITEAFF.

J is TRBJ1-5 and V is TRBV6-5; D perhaps matches TRBD1 (5 bases). Trimming removed 0 bases at V and 5 bases at J, with 11 bases between. CDR1 MNHEY and CDR2 SVGAGI come from the germline V gene. The CDR3 is 15 residues long. Here the CDR3 DNA reads TGTGCCAGCAGTTACTCGATCGCCAGGGATCAGCCCCAGCATTTT. This sequence encodes CASSYSIARDQPQHF.

The genes are TRBV6-1 and TRBJ2-3; TRBD2 matches at 7 bases. Trimming removed 4 bases from V and 1 base from J; junction bases left unmatched: 2. There are 14 residues in the CDR3. CDR1 and CDR2 (germline): MNHNS, SASEGT. CDR3 bases: TGTGCCAGCAGTGTTGGGGGGGGCACAGATACGCAGTATTTT. Translated: CASSVGGGTDTQYF.

This clone was observed a handful of times. The gene calls are TRBV18 and TRBJ2-5, with D possibly matching TRBD1 (5 bases). The J call could be wrong; TRBJ2-7 is a better fit for the DNA end. CDR1 and CDR2 from the germline V gene are KGHSH and LQKENI. This CDR3 comprises 16 residues. The CDR3 DNA follows: TGTGCCAGCTCACCAATGATTGGAGCCAGGGCCTACGAGCAGTACTTC. As protein: CASSPMIGARAYEQYF.

This clone was recorded only once. The V gene is TRBV6-5, the J gene TRBJ1-2; D might be TRBD1 (6 bases). V lost 0 bases to trimming and J lost 10 bases, with 15 bases between them. CDR1 is MNHEY and CDR2 is SVGAGI in the germline V gene. This CDR3 has 14 residues. DNA of the CDR3: TGTGCCAGCAGTTACTCCAGGGGATATGATATCTACACCTTC. Translated: CASSYSRGYDIYTF.

This chain connects TRBV7-3 to TRBJ1-1, with 7 positions matching TRBD1. With V trimmed by 5 bases and J by 5 bases, 5 bases remained unmatched. Per germline, CDR1 SGHTA and CDR2 FQGTGA. The CDR3 is made up of 13 amino acids. The CDR3, as DNA: TGTGCCAGCAGCCCCGACAGGGCGACTGAAGCTTTCTTT. Translation gives CASSPDRATEAFF.

This clone was counted a few times. This rearrangement joins TRBV5-1 to TRBJ1-1; 8 bases fit TRBD1. Germline V gene data show CDR1 as SGHRS and CDR2 as YFSETQ. Trimming at V came to 5 bases and at J to 0 bases, leaving 15 bases not matched to a gene. The CDR3 is 18 amino acids. For the CDR3, the DNA is TGCGCCAGCAGTTCCAACGTAAGGACAGGGTTTATGAACACTGAAGCTTTCTTT. Translation: CASSSNVRTGFMNTEAFF.

This clone occurred a few times. The rearrangement links TRBV7-9 to TRBJ2-1; 12 bases agree with TRBD2. The V and J ends lost 2 bases and 7 bases, in that order; junction bases with no gene match: 12. In germline, CDR1 is SEHNR, CDR2 FQNEAQ (reference sequence). The CDR3 extends over 18 amino acids. The CDR3 DNA reads as TGTGCCAGCAGCTTACCCCTAAGACTAGCGGGAGTAGCGAATGAGCAGTTCTTC. Translation gives CASSLPLRLAGVANEQFF.

This rearrangement joins TRBV7-9 to TRBJ2-7, with D possibly matching TRBD1 (5 bases). The V end was cut by 5 bases, the J end by 5 bases, with 19 bases between. The CDR3 has 15 amino acids. Germline lookup yields CDR1 SEHNR and CDR2 FQNEAQ (reference sequence). The CDR3 nucleotides read TGTGCCAGCAGCCCGATAGTCTCCTGGGGCCACGAGCAGTACTTC. Translation: CASSPIVSWGHEQYF.

The V gene is TRBV7-8, the J gene TRBJ1-2; TRBD1 aligns across 7 bases. The germline gives CDR1 SGHVS, CDR2 FQNEAQ. Germline trimming cut 1 base from V and 10 bases from J; bases unmatched to any gene: 9. This CDR3 contains 14 residues. CDR3 sequence: CASSLDRRQGVYTF. In DNA form, the CDR3 reads TGTGCCAGCAGCTTAGATCGCCGACAGGGAGTCTACACCTTC.

This clone was observed a few times. The gene calls are TRBV11-2 and TRBJ2-2, with D perhaps TRBD1 (6 bases). V was clipped by 10 bases and J by 6 bases, with 12 bases between them. CDR1 SGHAT and CDR2 FQNNGV come from the germline V gene. This CDR3 has 12 amino acids. The CDR3 DNA reads as TGTGCCATTAACAAGGGGGCCGGGGAGCTGTTTTTT. Amino acids: CAINKGAGELFF.

This clone was counted a single time. The CDR3 bases are TGTGCCAGCTCCGCAGGTTTGACTAGCGGGAGAAACACAGATACGCAGTATTTT. Translating gives CASSAGLTSGRNTDTQYF. This chain joins TRBV25-1 and TRBJ2-3; 12 bases are a match to TRBD2. This CDR3 has 18 amino acids. J gave up 2 bases and V 8 bases, and 14 bases lay outside the gene matches. CDR1 and CDR2 (germline): MGHDK, SYGVNS.

The chain is built from TRBV19 and TRBJ1-5, with 10 bases lining up with TRBD1. The trim removed 5 bases at V and 5 bases at J, leaving 3 bases unmatched. This CDR3 region has 14 residues. Germline V gene lookup returns CDR1 LNHDA and CDR2 SQIVND (reference sequence). CDR3 DNA: TGTGCCAGTAGTGGACAGGGGGTCTATCAGCCCCAGCATTTT. Protein sequence: CASSGQGVYQPQHF.

The chain uses TRBV5-1 and TRBJ1-2; tentatively, D is TRBD1 (5 bases). Germline assignment: CDR1 SGHRS and CDR2 YFSETQ. The length of the CDR3 is 14 residues. Trimming cost V 6 bases and J 4 bases, with 16 bases left between them. CDR3 nucleotides: TGCGCCAGCAACCGGGACTCCACCATCTATGGCTACACCTTC. Residues: CASNRDSTIYGYTF. Supplemented by reference TRBV5-1 and TRBJ1-2, the full variable domain reads KAGVTQTPRYLIKTRGQQVTLSCSPISGHRSVSWYQQTPGQGLQFLFEYFSETQRNKGNFPGRFSGRQFSNSRSEMNVSTLELGDSALYLCASNRDSTIYGYTFGSGTRLTVV.

This chain joins TRBV27 and TRBJ2-3, with TRBD2 matching 12 bases. The J segment lost 1 base and the V segment lost 5 bases, leaving 7 bases of the junction unmatched. Per the germline V gene, CDR1 is MNHEY and CDR2 is SMNVEV (reference sequence). This CDR3 is built from 17 residues. In DNA form, the CDR3 reads TGTGCCAGCAGTCGGTCTAGCGGGAGGGCCCGCACAGATACGCAGTATTTT. It yields the protein CASSRSSGRARTDTQYF.

This clone was counted only a few times. This sequence joins TRBV27 and TRBJ1-1, with 7 bases fitting TRBD1. The CDR3 has 15 residues. Germline CDR1 MNHEY, CDR2 SMNVEV (reference sequence). Trimming removed 6 bases from V and 7 bases from J; junction bases left unmatched: 14. CDR3 coding DNA: TGTGCCAGCAGACGATTCGACAGGGTTGAGAGTGAAGCTTTCTTT. Translation gives CASRRFDRVESEAFF.